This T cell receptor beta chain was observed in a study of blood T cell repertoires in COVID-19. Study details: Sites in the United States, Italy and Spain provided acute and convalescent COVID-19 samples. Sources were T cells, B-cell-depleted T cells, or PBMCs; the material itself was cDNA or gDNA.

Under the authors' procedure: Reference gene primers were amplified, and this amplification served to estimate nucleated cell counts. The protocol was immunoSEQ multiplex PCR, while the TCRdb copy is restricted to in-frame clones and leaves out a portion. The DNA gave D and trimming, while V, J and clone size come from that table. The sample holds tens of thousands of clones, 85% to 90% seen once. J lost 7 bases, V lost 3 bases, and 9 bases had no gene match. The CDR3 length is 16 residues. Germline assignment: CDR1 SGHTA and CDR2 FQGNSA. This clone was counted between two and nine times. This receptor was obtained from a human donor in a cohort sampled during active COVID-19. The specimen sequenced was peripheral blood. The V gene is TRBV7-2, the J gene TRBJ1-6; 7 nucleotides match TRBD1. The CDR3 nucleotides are TGTGCCAGCAGCTTCTTCGCCGGGACAGCCAATTCACCCCTCCACTTT. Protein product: CASSFFAGTANSPLHF. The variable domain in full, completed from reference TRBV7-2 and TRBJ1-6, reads GAGVSQSPSNKVTEKGKDVELRCDPISGHTALYWYRQSLGQGLEFLIYFQGNSAPDKSGLPSDRFSAERTGGSVSTLTIQRTQQEDSAVYLCASSFFAGTANSPLHFGNGTRLTVT.